Listed below are T cell receptor beta chains from one sample, sequenced in a study of T cells in tuberculosis. The table came from immunoSEQ multiplex PCR; TCRdb's copy has only in-frame clones and leaves some out. The data contain tens of thousands of clones, about 96% of them singletons. Sample: PBMCs. All receptors come from a donor aged 10-35 years with latent tuberculosis or without tuberculosis infection. Each CDR3 is given without its conserved first and last residue.

CDR3aa,len,v_gene
ASSSRDILYEQY,12,TRBV27
ASSMSGTGVQPQH,13,TRBV19
AWTGGLTTSTDTQY,14,TRBV30
ASSSSGGVTDTQY,13,TRBV5-4
ASRRTSGYNEQF,12,TRBV27
AWSVRDRGNSPLH,13,TRBV30
ASSLGQGFNYGYT,13,TRBV5-5
ASTGSAGAGTGELF,14,TRBV19
ASSLYGTGSREQY,13,TRBV5-1
ASSLEGGISYEQY,13,TRBV5-1
ASSSGTSGVQDTQY,14,TRBV5-4
AWSVGDTGELF,11,TRBV30
ASSKRTGATSSYEQY,15,TRBV19
ASSGPPGGGGRTDTQY,16,TRBV5-1
ASSVVGRGANTGELF,15,TRBV9
ASTQFMGNQPQH,12,TRBV19
ASSRFWTGSVSYEQY,15,TRBV5-5
ASSITVNTEAF,11,TRBV6-1
ASSNSGQGYGYT,12,TRBV9
ASSQSGGLYNEQF,13,TRBV7-2
ASGFVGGSSGNTIY,14,TRBV12-5
ASSLGQQGTEAF,12,TRBV7-8
SVEEGGTEAF,10,TRBV29-1
ASSQSGTSTDTQY,13,TRBV4-3
ASSPDSQVVGEQF,13,TRBV2
ASSLGDRDEQY,11,TRBV5-1
ASSLAPSGNQPQH,13,TRBV5-5
ASRRGTGVTEAF,12,TRBV7-2
ASSQFIRTSLESDTQY,16,TRBV4-1
ASYQDRGGNSPLH,13,TRBV2
ASSSRYGTTEAF,12,TRBV11-2
ASSLVQGENEKLF,13,TRBV7-8
ASSQEPLSTEAF,12,TRBV4-2
ASSPGQGNYGYT,12,TRBV6-6
ASSPGQGTINEQF,13,TRBV2
ASGADTQY,8,TRBV20-1
ASSLLGGNGYT,11,TRBV27